These 8 T cell receptor beta chains were all obtained from the same sample, sequenced in a study of shared clonotypes between healthy human individuals. Only in-frame clones appear in the TCRdb table, and some are missing; sequencing was by immunoSEQ multiplex PCR. This sample carries 450,000 to 700,000 clones, less than 97% of them seen once, and the ten largest clones take approximately 0.1%. CD45RO-negative cells were positively selected for CCR7, leaving out terminally differentiated effector memory CD45RA+ cells. Sequencing was done on a sample of naive CD8+ T cells sorted from blood. These receptors came from a woman aged 25 to 39 in good health.

V usage is TRBV19 and J usage is TRBJ2-1; TRBD1 matches at 9 bases. CDR3 length: 14 residues. Per the germline V gene, CDR1 is LNHDA and CDR2 is SQIVND (reference sequence). The junction had 6 bases not matched to a gene; V was cut back by 6 bases and J by 6 bases. The DNA of the CDR3 is TGTGCCAGTAGCCACGGACAGGGGATCAATGAGCAGTTCTTC. Its protein product is CASSHGQGINEQFF.

This chain uses TRBV19 with TRBJ2-7; D ambiguous. Trimming pared 0 bases from V and 5 bases from J, leaving 5 bases between. The CDR3 length is 12 residues. Germline CDR1 reads LNHDA; CDR2 reads SQIVND (reference sequence). Here the CDR3 reads CASSIDGDEQYF. The CDR3 DNA is TGTGCCAGTAGTATAGACGGAGACGAGCAGTACTTC.

The chain combines TRBV27 with TRBJ2-7, with a possible D match to TRBD1 (5 bases). This CDR3 comprises 16 residues. Trimming left V 5 bases short and J 5 bases short, with 22 bases between. Per germline, CDR1 MNHEY and CDR2 SMNVEV (reference sequence). As DNA, the CDR3 is TGTGCCAGCAGTCCTCTCATGGACACCGGACCCCACGAGCAGTACTTC. Translating gives CASSPLMDTGPHEQYF.

The rearrangement links TRBV28 to TRBJ1-2, with 9 positions matching TRBD1. J gave up 3 bases and V 5 bases, and 4 bases lay outside the gene matches. CDR3 length: 14 residues. The germline V gene has CDR1 MDHEN and CDR2 SYDVKM. CDR3 residues: CASSPTGGDYGYTF. DNA of the CDR3: TGTGCCAGCAGTCCGACAGGGGGAGACTATGGCTACACCTTC.

The V and J genes are TRBV25-1 and TRBJ1-1; D is possibly TRBD1 (5 bases). Germline V lookup: CDR1 MGHDK, CDR2 SYGVNS. V was shortened by 3 bases and J by 3 bases, with 11 bases between the two germline ends. The CDR3 covers 14 residues. The CDR3: CASSDRGTYTEAFF. CDR3 bases: TGTGCCAGCAGTGACCGGGGGACCTACACTGAAGCTTTCTTT.

This clone was seen only once. The gene calls are TRBV5-1 and TRBJ2-2; a possible D gene is TRBD1 (6 bases). Germline lookup yields CDR1 SGHRS and CDR2 YFSETQ. The CDR3 has 18 amino acids. V lost 1 base and J lost 4, with 20 bases in between. The CDR3 region has the DNA TGCGCCAGCAGCTTGTACAACTTTAGAGGGGGACGCACCGGGGAGCTGTTTTTT. This gives the protein CASSLYNFRGGRTGELFF.

The chain employs TRBV11-2 and TRBJ2-5, with D perhaps being TRBD1 or TRBD2 (5 bases each). The germline V gene encodes CDR1 SGHAT and CDR2 FQNNGV. The V end lost 5 bases, the J end lost 5 bases, and 18 bases lay between the germline ends. The CDR3 is 15 residues long. The CDR3: CASSHTGALGETQYF. CDR3 bases: TGTGCCAGCAGCCATACCGGGGCTCTCGGGGAGACCCAGTACTTC.

The rearrangement joins TRBV7-9 to TRBJ1-2; no firm D call. V shed 6 bases and J shed 8 bases, with 13 bases lying between them. This CDR3 is 12 amino acids long. Germline V lookup: CDR1 SEHNR, CDR2 FQNEAQ (reference sequence). CDR3 protein: CASRDLPGGYTF. CDR3 coding DNA: TGTGCCAGCAGGGACCTCCCGGGAGGCTACACCTTC.